The 25 T cell receptor beta chains given below trace back to one sample, sequenced in a study of cytomegalovirus exposure and HLA in healthy donors (dated by TCRdb to about 2017). The protocol used for the library was the immunoSEQ multiplex PCR assay. A mixture of 60 forward primers for TCR Vbeta segments and 13 reverse primers for TCR Jbeta segments was used in the multiplex PCR. As stored in TCRdb, this immuneACCESS dataset retains in-frame rearrangements with V and J assigned. A fraction of the clones does not appear; measured against another copy, unresolved V genes explain less than half of the discrepancy, and the remainder lacks a known reason. Across this sample there are some 120,000 clones, with around four fifths seen only once. In total, the top ten clones hold roughly 10% of the sample. The material sequenced was PBMCs. The receptors originated from a male donor in good health and CMV-seropositive.

This clone occurred a few times. The V gene is TRBV5-6, the J gene TRBJ2-5, with 7 positions matching TRBD2. Per germline, CDR1 SGHDT and CDR2 YYEEEE. The J segment lost 0 bases and the V segment lost 1 base, leaving 3 bases of the junction unmatched. This CDR3 contains 15 residues. The CDR3 DNA reads TGTGCCAGCAGCTTGCTAGCGGCTAACCAAGAGACCCAGTACTTC. It codes for CASSLLAANQETQYF.

The J gene is TRBJ1-1, the V gene TRBV2, with D tentatively TRBD1 (6 bases). The V and J ends lost 4 bases and 0 bases respectively, with 15 bases between them. This CDR3 is 16 amino acids long. Per germline, CDR1 SNHLY and CDR2 FYNNEI. Here the CDR3 DNA reads TGTGCCAGCAGTGCCCAAGGGGAGGGGGTGAACACTGAAGCTTTCTTT. Residues: CASSAQGEGVNTEAFF.

This CDR3 is CASLGPAKNIQYF. CDR3 in DNA: TGTGCCAGCTTGGGCCCCGCCAAAAACATTCAGTACTTC. The chain has TRBV11-2 and TRBJ2-4; no reliable D call. The germline CDR1 and CDR2 sequences are SGHAT and FQNNGV. Trimming stripped 8 bases from V and 1 base from J, with 9 bases between. This CDR3 has 13 residues. The whole variable domain, remainder taken from reference TRBV11-2 and TRBJ2-4, is EAGVAQSPRYKIIEKRQSVAFWCNPISGHATLYWYQQILGQGPKLLIQFQNNGVVDDSQLPKDRFSAERLKGVDSTLKIQPAKLEDSAVYLCASLGPAKNIQYFGAGTRLSVL.

This sequence joins TRBV5-4 and TRBJ1-1; D is possibly TRBD1 (6 bases). V lost 4 bases and J 1 base, leaving 17 bases between the germline ends. CDR3 length: 16 residues. Germline CDR1 and CDR2: SGHNT and YYREEE (reference sequence). CDR3: CASSPVGGGANTEAFF. CDR3 DNA: TGTGCCAGCAGCCCAGTTGGGGGGGGCGCGAACACTGAAGCTTTCTTT.

The chain has TRBV12-5 and TRBJ1-2, with D perhaps matching TRBD1 (6 bases). The CDR3 covers 17 residues. V gave up 4 bases and J gave up 5 bases, with 23 bases separating them. The V gene's germline CDR1 is LGHNT and CDR2 FRNRAP. The CDR3 DNA reads as TGTGCTAGTGGTTGGGGATACGAGCCGGGACATCGGTATGGCTACACCTTC. Its protein is CASGWGYEPGHRYGYTF.

This rearrangement joins TRBV6-5 to TRBJ2-2; 10 nucleotides match TRBD1. Germline values: CDR1 MNHEY, CDR2 SVGAGI. CDR3 length: 15 residues. V was pared by 6 bases and J by 4 bases, with 5 bases of the junction left unmatched. CDR3 bases: TGTGCCAGCAGGGGATGGACAGGGGGCACCGGGGAGCTGTTTTTT. It codes for CASRGWTGGTGELFF.

CDR3 DNA: TGTGCCAGCAGTGGACTGGGACTGGGGGTTTACGAGCAGTACTTC. It yields the protein CASSGLGLGVYEQYF. The chain links TRBV19 to TRBJ2-7, with TRBD2 as a possible D gene (6 bases). This CDR3 region has 15 residues. Germline V lookup: CDR1 LNHDA, CDR2 SQIVND (reference sequence). V was pared by 9 bases and J by 4 bases, with 22 bases between.

This clone has a handful of counts. The chain uses TRBV25-1 and TRBJ1-3, with 9 bases lining up with TRBD1. Germline CDR1 reads MGHDK; CDR2 reads SYGVNS. The CDR3 has 16 residues. Losses at the gene ends were 5 bases for V and 2 bases for J; bases not matched to a gene: 7. The DNA for the CDR3 is TGTGCCAGCAGTTTACACGGGACAGGGACTGGAAACACCATATATTTT. Protein: CASSLHGTGTGNTIYF.

The V and J genes are TRBV5-4 and TRBJ1-4; 7 bases fit TRBD1. This CDR3 is 16 amino acids long. CDR1 is SGHNT and CDR2 is YYREEE in the germline V gene (reference sequence). V was clipped by 0 bases and J by 6 bases; unmatched bases: 8. This CDR3 reads CASSLDRQGGDEKLFF. CDR3 in DNA: TGTGCCAGCAGCTTGGACCGACAGGGAGGAGATGAAAAACTGTTTTTT.

V and J are TRBV18 and TRBJ2-1; 15 nucleotides line up with TRBD2. The trim removed 5 bases at V and 6 bases at J, leaving 8 bases unmatched. The CDR3 extends over 17 amino acids. CDR1 is KGHSH, CDR2 LQKENI, per germline. This CDR3 is CASSAGTSGRYANEQFF. Here the CDR3 DNA reads TGTGCCAGCTCAGCCGGGACTAGCGGGAGGTACGCCAATGAGCAGTTCTTC.

The rearrangement uses TRBV10-1 and TRBJ2-5; a weak D match, TRBD2 (6 bases). V lost 10 bases, J lost 2 bases, and 20 bases lay in between. Germline CDR1 is WNHNN and CDR2 is SYGVQD (reference sequence). This CDR3 has 15 amino acids. CDR3 DNA sequence: TGCGCCACAAACCCCCTAGCGCGAAAGCAAGAGACCCAGTACTTC. It codes for CATNPLARKQETQYF.

The chain recombines TRBV5-4 with TRBJ2-7; D is possibly TRBD1 (6 bases). V was cut by 6 bases and J by 6 bases, with 13 bases left in between. CDR3 length equals 12 residues. Germline V CDR1 and CDR2: SGHNT, YYREEE (reference sequence). The CDR3 nucleotides are TGTGCCAGCACCCCCGTAGGGGGCGAGCAGTACTTC. This sequence encodes CASTPVGGEQYF.

This sequence joins TRBV9 and TRBJ2-7, with 9 bases aligning to TRBD1. The J segment lost 4 bases and the V segment lost 4 bases, leaving 15 bases of the junction unmatched. There are 17 residues in the CDR3. Per the germline V gene, CDR1 is SGDLS and CDR2 is YYNGEE. DNA for the CDR3: TGTGCCAGCAGCCTGACGGGGGGCACAGGGGGCGCGTACGAGCAGTACTTC. Its protein is CASSLTGGTGGAYEQYF.

The chain links TRBV18 to TRBJ2-7; D might be TRBD1 (5 bases). The CDR3 loop spans 16 amino acids. Germline V lookup: CDR1 KGHSH, CDR2 LQKENI. The ends were cut back, 2 bases at V and 7 bases at J, with 21 bases in the middle. The CDR3 region has the DNA TGTGCCAGCTCACCAGCCCCGGCAGACAGCTCGAGGGAGCAGTACTTC. It is translated as CASSPAPADSSREQYF.

CDR3 DNA sequence: TGCAGCGTGGACAGGGAGAACACTGAAGCTTTCTTT. Residues: CSVDRENTEAFF. The chain combines TRBV29-1 with TRBJ1-1, with 8 positions matching TRBD1. CDR3 length: 12 residues. V gave up 6 bases and J gave up 1 base; unmatched junction bases: 1. Germline V lookup: CDR1 SQVTM, CDR2 ANQGSEA.

The chain employs TRBV5-4 and TRBJ2-3; D may be TRBD1 (5 bases). CDR3 size: 15 residues. V was pared by 2 bases and J by 2 bases, with 12 bases between. Germline V gene sequence: CDR1 SGHNT, CDR2 YYREEE (reference sequence). This CDR3 reads CASSLTAGPTDTQYF. The CDR3 coding sequence is TGTGCCAGCAGCTTAACGGCAGGGCCCACAGATACGCAGTATTTT.

In its sample, this clone was seen a few times. V gene TRBV15 combines with J gene TRBJ1-1; D is perhaps TRBD1 (6 bases). Trimming removed 1 base from V and 5 bases from J, with 14 bases in between. The CDR3 totals 15 residues. Germline-derived CDR1 and CDR2 are LNHNV and YYDKDF (reference sequence). This CDR3 is CATSRVGRGGTEAFF. The CDR3 nucleotides read TGTGCCACCAGCAGAGTAGGAAGGGGGGGTACTGAAGCTTTCTTT.

This clone has only a few counts. The chain carries TRBV7-2 and TRBJ2-3; D is perhaps TRBD2 (6 bases). The length of the CDR3 is 13 residues. Germline V gene sequence: CDR1 SGHTA, CDR2 FQGNSA. Trimming took 1 base from V and 4 from J, leaving 6 bases between them. The CDR3 spells CASSLGLADTQYF. CDR3 in DNA: TGTGCCAGCAGCTTAGGACTAGCAGATACGCAGTATTTT.

The rearrangement links TRBV7-6 to TRBJ2-2, with 9 positions matching TRBD1. This CDR3 comprises 15 residues. After removal of 5 bases from V and 7 bases from J, the junction contained 8 bases not matched to a gene. CDR1 SGHVS and CDR2 FNYEAQ come from the germline V gene. CDR3 DNA sequence: TGTGCCAGCAGCCCCCAGGGGACAGGGATCGGGGAGCTGTTTTTT. Its protein is CASSPQGTGIGELFF.

Only a few counts were recorded for this clone. The V and J genes are TRBV30 and TRBJ2-5; no clear D. CDR1 is GTSNPN and CDR2 is SVGIG in the germline V gene (reference sequence). The CDR3 extends over 13 amino acids. Trimming pared 2 bases from V and 1 base from J, leaving 8 bases between. CDR3 sequence (DNA): TGTGCCTGGAGTACGGGTCTCCAAGAGACCCAGTACTTC. Its translation: CAWSTGLQETQYF.

The rearrangement uses TRBV28 and TRBJ2-5; 7 bases are a match to TRBD2. The CDR3 runs to 16 residues. Germline loops: CDR1 MDHEN, CDR2 SYDVKM. Germline trimming cut 8 bases from V and 1 base from J; bases unmatched to any gene: 13. CDR3 region: CASEPTLGEGQETQYF. DNA for the CDR3: TGTGCCAGCGAACCCACACTGGGGGAGGGCCAAGAGACCCAGTACTTC.

This chain connects TRBV19 to TRBJ1-4; perhaps TRBD1 as D (6 bases). There are 16 residues in the CDR3. With 9 bases removed from V and 7 bases from J, the gap between germline ends came to 24 bases. Per the germline V gene, CDR1 is LNHDA and CDR2 is SQIVND (reference sequence). The chain's CDR3 is CASTPGHPTKGEKLFF. The CDR3 nucleotides are TGTGCCAGCACCCCGGGACACCCCACAAAAGGTGAAAAACTGTTTTTT.

The CDR3 DNA is TGTGCCAGCAGCTCCCTTGGAACGCTTGAGGGGCAGTACTTC. It yields the protein CASSSLGTLEGQYF. The rearrangement links TRBV5-5 to TRBJ2-7; perhaps TRBD2 as D (5 bases). Germline CDR1 is SGHKS and CDR2 is YYEKEE (reference sequence). Deletions cut 3 bases from V and 9 bases from J, with 19 bases between. CDR3 length: 14 residues.

V and J are TRBV5-6 and TRBJ2-1; tentative D call: TRBD1 (5 bases). CDR1 and CDR2 (germline): SGHDT, YYEEEE. The CDR3 totals 16 residues. V was trimmed by 4 bases and J by 0 bases, leaving 14 bases between them. Written as DNA, the CDR3 is TGTGCCAGCAGCGCGAGACAGTTGAGCTCCTACAATGAGCAGTTCTTC. This gives the protein CASSARQLSSYNEQFF.

V and J are TRBV2 and TRBJ2-1; D possibly corresponds to TRBD2 (6 bases). Germline V gene lookup returns CDR1 SNHLY and CDR2 FYNNEI. Trimming pared 4 bases from V and 2 bases from J, leaving 9 bases between. This CDR3 is built from 14 residues. The chain's CDR3 is CASSVGGPYNEQFF. DNA for the CDR3: TGTGCCAGCAGTGTCGGGGGACCCTACAATGAGCAGTTCTTC.